This passage covers 20 T cell receptor beta chains from one sample sequenced in a study of shared clonotypes between healthy human individuals. Repertoires were generated with immunoSEQ multiplex PCR, while TCRdb's copy carries only in-frame clones and drops some. The table records about 600,000 clones, 95% to 98% of them present only once. Naive CD8 cells lacked CD45RO and underwent positive selection for CCR7, leaving out terminally differentiated effector memory CD45RA+ cells. The sequencing sample was made of naive CD8+ T cells sorted from blood. The receptors shown here come from a man younger than 40 in good health.

CDR3 bases: TGCGCCAGCAGCTTGAGGGGCTACAACACTGAAGCTTTCTTT. Its protein product is CASSLRGYNTEAFF. The gene calls are TRBV5-1 and TRBJ1-1, with a possible D match to TRBD1 (5 bases). The germline V gene encodes CDR1 SGHRS and CDR2 YFSETQ. The CDR3 runs to 14 residues. V was clipped by 1 base and J by 2 bases, with 9 bases between them.

This chain uses TRBV4-1 with TRBJ2-1; D perhaps matches TRBD1 (5 bases). V was cut by 4 bases and J by 9 bases, with 13 bases left in between. Per germline, CDR1 MGHRA and CDR2 YSYEKL. The CDR3 spans 13 residues. CDR3 DNA: TGCGCCAGCAGCCCATATCAGGGCGGTGAGCAGTTCTTC. Protein product: CASSPYQGGEQFF.

V usage is TRBV10-3 and J usage is TRBJ2-3, with 8 nucleotides matching TRBD2. Germline values: CDR1 ENHRY, CDR2 SYGVKD. V was pared by 0 bases and J by 5 bases, with 13 bases of the junction left unmatched. The CDR3 contains 18 residues. For the CDR3, the DNA is TGTGCCATCAGTGAGTCGGAAACCTCCCCCCTAGCGGGAGATACGCAGTATTTT. Its translation: CAISESETSPLAGDTQYF.

This chain joins TRBV5-5 and TRBJ2-7; D unresolved. Germline values: CDR1 SGHKS, CDR2 YYEKEE (reference sequence). There are 14 residues in the CDR3. The V end was cut by 6 bases, the J end by 2 bases, with 15 bases between. Here the CDR3 DNA reads TGTGCCAGCAAAGCCGTCCCCGACGCCTACGAGCAGTACTTC. This sequence encodes CASKAVPDAYEQYF.

The V and J genes are TRBV11-2 and TRBJ2-7, with 9 bases lining up with TRBD1. Germline lookup yields CDR1 SGHAT and CDR2 FQNNGV. The CDR3 has 16 residues. Trimming took 4 bases from V and 9 from J; bases not matched to a gene: 16. The CDR3 region has the DNA TGTGCCAGCAGCTCACCGGAAGGGACAGGGAAAACGAGGCAGTACTTC. As protein: CASSSPEGTGKTRQYF. Variable domain in full (rest from reference TRBV11-2 and TRBJ2-7): EAGVAQSPRYKIIEKRQSVAFWCNPISGHATLYWYQQILGQGPKLLIQFQNNGVVDDSQLPKDRFSAERLKGVDSTLKIQPAKLEDSAVYLCASSSPEGTGKTRQYFGPGTRLTVT.

The chain recombines TRBV19 with TRBJ2-3; D unclear. In germline, CDR1 is LNHDA, CDR2 SQIVND (reference sequence). The CDR3 is 13 residues long. Trimming took 7 bases from V and 4 from J, leaving 12 bases between them. The CDR3 here is CASNTLGADTQYF. The CDR3 DNA follows: TGTGCCAGTAACACTCTAGGTGCAGATACGCAGTATTTT.

The chain joins TRBV9 to TRBJ2-2, with 13 bases that match TRBD2. Germline trimming cut 3 bases from V and 3 bases from J; bases unmatched to any gene: 14. The CDR3 is 20 amino acids. Germline V gene data show CDR1 as SGDLS and CDR2 as YYNGEE. CDR3 in amino acids: CASSENLGLAGVQDTGELFF. The DNA of the CDR3 is TGTGCCAGCAGCGAGAATTTAGGACTAGCGGGAGTCCAAGACACCGGGGAGCTGTTTTTT. Full variable domain (remainder filled in from reference TRBV9 and TRBJ2-2): DSGVTQTPKHLITATGQRVTLRCSPRSGDLSVYWYQQSLDQGLQFLIQYYNGEERAKGNILERFSAQQFPDLHSELNLSSLELGDSALYFCASSENLGLAGVQDTGELFFGEGSRLTVL.

This clone was detected once. The chain combines TRBV10-1 with TRBJ2-1; D remains ambiguous. This CDR3 is 12 amino acids long. V was pared by 2 bases and J by 7 bases, with 6 bases between. The germline gives CDR1 WNHNN, CDR2 SYGVQD (reference sequence). This CDR3 is CASSEDVNEQFF. In DNA form, the CDR3 reads TGCGCCAGCAGTGAGGACGTTAATGAGCAGTTCTTC.

This clone was observed a single time. This sequence joins TRBV27 and TRBJ1-5, with D hard to call. The CDR3 spans 22 residues. Germline V gene sequence: CDR1 MNHEY, CDR2 SMNVEV (reference sequence). V lost 4 bases, J lost 0 bases, and 31 bases lay in between. In nucleotides, the CDR3 is TGTGCCAGCAGTTCGGCCCAGCCTCGGGAAACGGAACAGCTTTATAGCAATCAGCCCCAGCATTTT. Translating gives CASSSAQPRETEQLYSNQPQHF.

CDR3 DNA sequence: TGTGCCAGCAGCCTCGGGGGCACCTACGAGCAGTACTTC. It is translated as CASSLGGTYEQYF. This rearrangement joins TRBV11-1 to TRBJ2-7, with D possibly called TRBD1 or TRBD2 (6 bases each). The V end lost 5 bases, the J end lost 2 bases, and 10 bases lay between the germline ends. The CDR3 loop spans 13 amino acids. Germline V gene data show CDR1 as SGHAT and CDR2 as FQDESV (reference sequence).

V gene TRBV7-9 combines with J gene TRBJ2-5; 7 bases map to TRBD2. There are 16 residues in the CDR3. CDR1 and CDR2 from the germline V gene are SEHNR and FQNEAQ (reference sequence). V gave up 2 bases and J gave up 2 bases; unmatched junction bases: 8. The CDR3 is CASSLIALADQETQYF. CDR3 DNA sequence: TGTGCCAGCAGCTTAATAGCCCTAGCGGATCAAGAGACCCAGTACTTC.

The chain employs TRBV11-3 and TRBJ2-1, with D unclear. V was trimmed by 0 bases and J by 6 bases, leaving 6 bases between them. Germline V gene lookup returns CDR1 SGHNT and CDR2 YENEEA. The CDR3 contains 13 residues. The CDR3 loop reads CASSLDLSNEQFF. The DNA for the CDR3 is TGTGCCAGCAGCTTAGATCTGTCCAATGAGCAGTTCTTC. The variable domain in full, completed from reference TRBV11-3 and TRBJ2-1, reads EAGVVQSPRYKIIEKKQPVAFWCNPISGHNTLYWYLQNLGQGPELLIRYENEEAVDDSQLPKDRFSAERLKGVDSTLKIQPAELGDSAVYLCASSLDLSNEQFFGPGTRLTVL.

This clone was counted once. V is TRBV27 and J is TRBJ1-5; the D is unclear. The length of the CDR3 is 16 residues. Trimming took off 6 bases at V and 4 bases at J, with 19 bases between the two ends. CDR1 is MNHEY, CDR2 SMNVEV, per germline (reference sequence). The chain's CDR3 is CASRANGGSPNQPQHF. CDR3 in DNA: TGTGCCAGCAGGGCCAACGGCGGCAGTCCTAATCAGCCCCAGCATTTT.

The chain recombines TRBV7-2 with TRBJ2-1; TRBD2 aligns across 10 bases. Per germline, CDR1 SGHTA and CDR2 FQGNSA. Unmatched junction bases numbered 3, after V lost 2 bases and J lost 5 bases. This CDR3 region has 15 residues. CDR3: CASSLPGLADNEQFF. CDR3 sequence (DNA): TGTGCCAGCAGCTTACCCGGACTAGCGGACAATGAGCAGTTCTTC.

The rearrangement links TRBV11-2 to TRBJ2-7, with D possibly TRBD1 on 6 matching bases. The CDR3 runs 10 residues. Per germline, CDR1 SGHAT and CDR2 FQNNGV. The V and J ends lost 10 bases and 8 bases respectively, with 12 bases between them. CDR3 DNA: TGTGCCATCGGGGACACTCAGCAGTACTTC. This encodes CAIGDTQQYF.

The V and J genes are TRBV13 and TRBJ2-2; 7 bases are shared with TRBD1. V dropped 4 bases and J dropped 5; count of bases not matched to a gene: 10. This CDR3 comprises 16 residues. In germline, CDR1 is PRHDT, CDR2 FYEKMQ (reference sequence). The CDR3, as DNA: TGTGCCAGCAGCTCACCCGACAGGGTGGGGACCGGGGAGCTGTTTTTT. Translating it yields CASSSPDRVGTGELFF.

This chain joins TRBV7-2 and TRBJ2-3; 7 nucleotides align to TRBD2. V was clipped by 10 bases and J by 6 bases; unmatched bases: 19. The CDR3 covers 16 residues. Germline CDR1 is SGHTA and CDR2 is FQGNSA. The CDR3 loop is CATPRASGPHADTQYF. The CDR3 coding sequence is TGTGCCACACCCCGGGCTAGCGGCCCTCATGCGGATACGCAGTATTTT. The complete variable domain, with remaining parts taken from reference TRBV7-2 and TRBJ2-3, reads GAGVSQSPSNKVTEKGKDVELRCDPISGHTALYWYRQSLGQGLEFLIYFQGNSAPDKSGLPSDRFSAERTGGSVSTLTIQRTQQEDSAVYLCATPRASGPHADTQYFGPGTRLTVL.

The rearrangement links TRBV7-9 to TRBJ1-5; D is undetermined. CDR1 SEHNR and CDR2 FQNEAQ come from the germline V gene (reference sequence). Trimming pared 4 bases from V and 5 bases from J, leaving 6 bases between. CDR3 length: 12 residues. The CDR3 bases are TGTGCCAGCAGCTCCCCAGATCAGCCCCAGCATTTT. The encoded protein is CASSSPDQPQHF.

This chain joins TRBV11-2 and TRBJ2-3; 7 positions agree with TRBD2. V gave up 4 bases and J gave up 6 bases; unmatched junction bases: 19. Germline-derived CDR1 and CDR2 are SGHAT and FQNNGV. This CDR3 is 18 amino acids long. CDR3: CASSSMPRGRAKGDTQYF. DNA of the CDR3: TGTGCCAGCAGCTCAATGCCTCGGGGGAGGGCAAAGGGGGATACGCAGTATTTT. The full variable domain, rest sourced from reference TRBV11-2 and TRBJ2-3, is EAGVAQSPRYKIIEKRQSVAFWCNPISGHATLYWYQQILGQGPKLLIQFQNNGVVDDSQLPKDRFSAERLKGVDSTLKIQPAKLEDSAVYLCASSSMPRGRAKGDTQYFGPGTRLTVL.

This chain links TRBV28 with TRBJ2-7; 9 bases are a match to TRBD2. Trimming removed 2 bases from V and 2 bases from J; junction bases left unmatched: 7. CDR3 size: 16 residues. CDR1 is MDHEN and CDR2 is SYDVKM in the germline V gene. CDR3 nucleotide sequence: TGTGCCAGCAGTTTACCCCAAGCGGGAGGCCCCTACGAGCAGTACTTC. It is translated as CASSLPQAGGPYEQYF.